The clone carrying this TCR beta chain was seen a handful of times. Its antigen is not identified. This record belongs to a study of T cell responses to AZD1222 COVID-19 vaccine. Whole-study findings and limits: No repertoire was sampled before or during the peak T cell response, only after it.

The CDR3 is 14 amino acids. The germline V gene encodes CDR1 SEHNR and CDR2 FQNEAQ (reference sequence). The ends were cut back, 2 bases at V and 5 bases at J, with 13 bases in the middle. Measured with immunoSEQ multiplex PCR; TCRdb has only the in-frame clones, and not every one. The data show under 150,000 clones, with 90% to 95% seen just once and 2.8% held by the top ten. Source: peripheral blood, taken on day 0 of AZD1222 vaccination. The chain couples TRBV7-9 to TRBJ2-7; no firm D call. This receptor was taken from an adult in good health. The CDR3 here is CASSLIGQLDEQYF. The DNA of the CDR3 is TGTGCCAGCAGCTTAATCGGCCAGCTCGACGAGCAGTACTTC.